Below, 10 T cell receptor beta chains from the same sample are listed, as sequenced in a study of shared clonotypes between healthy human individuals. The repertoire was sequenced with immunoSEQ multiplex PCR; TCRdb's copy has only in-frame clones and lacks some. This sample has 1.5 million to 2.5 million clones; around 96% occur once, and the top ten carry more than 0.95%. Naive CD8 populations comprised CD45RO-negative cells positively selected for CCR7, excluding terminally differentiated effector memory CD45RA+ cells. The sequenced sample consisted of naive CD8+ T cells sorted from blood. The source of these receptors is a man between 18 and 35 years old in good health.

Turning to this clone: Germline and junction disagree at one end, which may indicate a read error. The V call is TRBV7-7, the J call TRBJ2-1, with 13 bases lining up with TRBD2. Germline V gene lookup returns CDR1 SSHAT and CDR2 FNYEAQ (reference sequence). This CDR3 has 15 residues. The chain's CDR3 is CASSPTSGGASEQFF. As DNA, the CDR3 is TGTGCTAGCAGCCCTACTAGCGGGGGGGCCAGTGAGCAGTTCTTC.

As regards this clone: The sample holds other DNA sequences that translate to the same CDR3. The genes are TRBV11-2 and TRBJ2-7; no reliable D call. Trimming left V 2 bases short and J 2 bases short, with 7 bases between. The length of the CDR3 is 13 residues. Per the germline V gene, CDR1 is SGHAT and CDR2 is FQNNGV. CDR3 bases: TGTGCCAGCAGCTTAAGGAGCCCCTACGAGCAGTACTTC. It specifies CASSLRSPYEQYF. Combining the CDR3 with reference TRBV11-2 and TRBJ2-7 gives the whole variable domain EAGVAQSPRYKIIEKRQSVAFWCNPISGHATLYWYQQILGQGPKLLIQFQNNGVVDDSQLPKDRFSAERLKGVDSTLKIQPAKLEDSAVYLCASSLRSPYEQYFGPGTRLTVT.

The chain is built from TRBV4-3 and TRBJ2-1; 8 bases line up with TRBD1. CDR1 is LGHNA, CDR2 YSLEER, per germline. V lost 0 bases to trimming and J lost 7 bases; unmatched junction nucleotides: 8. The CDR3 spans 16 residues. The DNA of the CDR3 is TGCGCCAGCAGCCAAGATGGGGGCAGGGGGCTGAATGAGCAGTTCTTC. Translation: CASSQDGGRGLNEQFF.

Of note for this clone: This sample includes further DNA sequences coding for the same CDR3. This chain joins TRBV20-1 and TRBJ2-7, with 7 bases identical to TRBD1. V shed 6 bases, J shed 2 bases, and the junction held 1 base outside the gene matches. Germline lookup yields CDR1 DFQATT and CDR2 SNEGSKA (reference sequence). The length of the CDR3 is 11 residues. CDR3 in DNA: TGCAGTGCAGGGGGCCCCTACGAGCAGTACTTC. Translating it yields CSAGGPYEQYF.

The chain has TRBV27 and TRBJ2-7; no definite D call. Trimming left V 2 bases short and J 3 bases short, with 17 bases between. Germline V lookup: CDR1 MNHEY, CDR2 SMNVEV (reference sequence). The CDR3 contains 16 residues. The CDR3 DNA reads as TGTGCCAGCAGTTTAACCACAGCACACCACCTCTACGAGCAGTACTTC. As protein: CASSLTTAHHLYEQYF.

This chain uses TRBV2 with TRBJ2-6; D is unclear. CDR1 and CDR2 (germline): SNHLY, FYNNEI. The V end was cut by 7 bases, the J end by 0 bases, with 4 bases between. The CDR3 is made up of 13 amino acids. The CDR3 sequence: CASMNSGANVLTF. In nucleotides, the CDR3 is TGTGCCAGCATGAACTCTGGGGCCAACGTCCTGACTTTC.

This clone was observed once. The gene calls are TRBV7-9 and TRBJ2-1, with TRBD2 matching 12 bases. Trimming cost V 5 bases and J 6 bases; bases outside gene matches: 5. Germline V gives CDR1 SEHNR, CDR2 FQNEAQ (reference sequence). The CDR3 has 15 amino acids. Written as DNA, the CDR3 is TGTGCCAGCAGCATGACTAGCGGGAGCACCAATGAGCAGTTCTTC. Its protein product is CASSMTSGSTNEQFF. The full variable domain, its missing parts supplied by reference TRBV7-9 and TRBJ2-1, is DTGVSQNPRHKITKRGQNVTFRCDPISEHNRLYWYRQTLGQGPEFLTYFQNEAQLEKSRLLSDRFSAERPKGSFSTLEIQRTEQGDSAMYLCASSMTSGSTNEQFFGPGTRLTVL.

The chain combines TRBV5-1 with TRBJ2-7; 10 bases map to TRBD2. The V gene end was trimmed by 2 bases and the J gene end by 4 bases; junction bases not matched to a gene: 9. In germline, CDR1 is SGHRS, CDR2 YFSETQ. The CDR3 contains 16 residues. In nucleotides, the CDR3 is TGCGCCAGCAGCTTTGGGGCTAGCGGGAGTTTGTACGAGCAGTACTTC. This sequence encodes CASSFGASGSLYEQYF. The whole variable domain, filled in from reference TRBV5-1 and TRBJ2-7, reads KAGVTQTPRYLIKTRGQQVTLSCSPISGHRSVSWYQQTPGQGLQFLFEYFSETQRNKGNFPGRFSGRQFSNSRSEMNVSTLELGDSALYLCASSFGASGSLYEQYFGPGTRLTVT.

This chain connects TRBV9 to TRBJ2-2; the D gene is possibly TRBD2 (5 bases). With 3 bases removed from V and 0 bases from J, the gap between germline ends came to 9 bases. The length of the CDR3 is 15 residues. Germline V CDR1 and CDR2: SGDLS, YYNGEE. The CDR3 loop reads CASSGTGTNTGELFF. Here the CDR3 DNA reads TGTGCCAGCAGCGGAACCGGGACGAACACCGGGGAGCTGTTTTTT.

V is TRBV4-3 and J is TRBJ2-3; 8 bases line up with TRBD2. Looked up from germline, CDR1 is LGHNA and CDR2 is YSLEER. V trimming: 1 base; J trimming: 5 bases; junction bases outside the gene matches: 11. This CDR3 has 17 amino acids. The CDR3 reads CASSQVASGSLRDTQYF. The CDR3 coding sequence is TGCGCCAGCAGCCAAGTAGCCAGCGGGAGTCTTCGAGATACGCAGTATTTT.